This T cell receptor (beta chain) derives from a study of Graves' ophthalmopathy and Graves' hyperthyroidism. About this clonotype: What it recognizes is unknown.

The authors amplified TCR beta CDR3 regions from RNA transcripts. The first round was an RT-PCR with HTBI primers, and the second round was a multiplex PCR. One entry per CDR3 protein, called by TCRdb with MiXCR from the multiplex PCR reads. Of 300,000 to 500,000 distinct CDR3 sequences in the sample, 15% to 17% are singletons; the top ten hold approximately 7%. Study-wide results and limits: Most clonotypes expanded in thyroid above 0.001 frequency were present in blood too.

The CDR3 is 14 amino acids. The V and J ends lost 1 base and 5 bases respectively, with 11 bases between them. From germline, CDR1 is SEHNR and CDR2 FQNEAQ (reference sequence). The chain is built from TRBV7-9 and TRBJ1-2, with D unclear. Source material: peripheral blood. The clonotype comes from a woman aged 18 to 35 with stable Graves' hyperthyroidism. The CDR3 DNA reads as TGTGCCAGCAGCTTAGTAGACGGCTGGTATGGCTACACCTTC. Its protein is CASSLVDGWYGYTF.